Following are 32 T cell receptor beta chains from one sample sequenced in a study of control samples from healthy donors and cancer patients. Libraries were prepared by immunoSEQ multiplex PCR; TCRdb keeps only in-frame clonotypes and omits some of them. This table holds tens of thousands of clones, 87% found once. The sequencing input was blood. The receptors were sampled from a woman between 45 and 65 years old in good health.

The genes are TRBV3-1 (or the pseudogene TRBV3-2) and TRBJ2-5; 7 bases map to TRBD2. V trimming: 7 bases; J trimming: 5 bases; junction bases outside the gene matches: 4. CDR1 and CDR2 (germline): LGHDT, YNNKEL (reference sequence). The CDR3 covers 12 residues. The CDR3: CASTLAGETQYF. DNA for the CDR3: TGTGCCAGCACGTTAGCGGGCGAGACCCAGTACTTC.

This chain joins TRBV5-4 and TRBJ2-2; D unclear. Trimming took 0 bases from V and 4 from J, leaving 10 bases between them. The length of the CDR3 is 15 residues. CDR1 SGHNT and CDR2 YYREEE come from the germline V gene (reference sequence). The CDR3 DNA follows: TGTGCCAGCAGCTTGGCCCACAGTGGCACCGGGGAGCTGTTTTTT. Amino acids: CASSLAHSGTGELFF.

The DNA for the CDR3 is TGTGCCAGCAGCCCCCCTGCGGGCCAAGAGACCCAGTACTTC. Its translation is CASSPPAGQETQYF. V gene TRBV11-2 combines with J gene TRBJ2-5; perhaps TRBD2 as D (5 bases). The CDR3 is made up of 14 amino acids. Germline CDR1 and CDR2: SGHAT and FQNNGV. The germline V and J ends were trimmed by 5 bases and 1 base, with 11 bases remaining between them.

The gene calls are TRBV29-1 and TRBJ2-5, with D possibly TRBD1 on 6 matching bases. This CDR3 has 13 amino acids. Germline lookup yields CDR1 SQVTM and CDR2 ANQGSEA. V shed 3 bases and J shed 1 base, with 9 bases lying between them. The CDR3 sequence is CSVDGQIQETQYF. The CDR3 region has the DNA TGCAGCGTTGACGGACAGATCCAAGAGACCCAGTACTTC.

This chain uses TRBV5-1 with TRBJ1-6; 10 nucleotides agree with TRBD1. The CDR3 is 14 residues long. V dropped 5 bases and J dropped 7; count of bases not matched to a gene: 3. Per germline, CDR1 SGHRS and CDR2 YFSETQ. The CDR3 region has the DNA TGCGCCAGCAGTGGACAGGGGGAGAATTCACCCCTCCACTTT. The encoded protein is CASSGQGENSPLHF.

This CDR3 is CATEEAGGETQYF. The CDR3 DNA reads as TGTGCCACAGAGGAGGCAGGGGGAGAGACCCAGTACTTC. The chain is built from TRBV10-3 and TRBJ2-5; the match to TRBD1 covers 7 bases. This CDR3 has 13 amino acids. V shed 10 bases, J shed 4 bases, and the junction held 9 bases outside the gene matches. The V gene's germline CDR1 is ENHRY and CDR2 SYGVKD.

The chain couples TRBV9 to TRBJ2-5; TRBD2 matches at 7 bases. The V segment lost 0 bases and the J segment 5 bases; nucleotides outside the gene matches: 7. The length of the CDR3 is 15 residues. Germline loops: CDR1 SGDLS, CDR2 YYNGEE. CDR3 sequence (DNA): TGTGCCAGCAGCGTAGGGGAGGGAGGGGTGGAGACCCAGTACTTC. This gives the protein CASSVGEGGVETQYF.

The genes are TRBV6-2 or TRBV6-3 and TRBJ1-5, with D unresolved. V lost 2 bases to trimming and J lost 6 bases, with 20 bases between them. The germline V gene encodes CDR1 MNHEY and CDR2 SVGEGT. This CDR3 is 17 amino acids long. This CDR3 reads CASSYALGSLESQPQHF. In DNA, the CDR3 is TGTGCCAGCAGTTACGCCTTGGGGTCCCTGGAGTCTCAGCCCCAGCATTTT.

This chain connects TRBV7-9 to TRBJ1-5, with unresolved D. CDR3 length: 15 residues. V dropped 5 bases and J dropped 4 bases, with 15 bases sitting between them. CDR1 is SEHNR and CDR2 is FQNEAQ in the germline V gene (reference sequence). CDR3 sequence: CASSPGGRDNQPQHF. The CDR3, as DNA: TGTGCCAGCAGCCCGGGCGGACGGGATAATCAGCCCCAGCATTTT.

V and J are TRBV27 and TRBJ1-1; D is unresolved. The CDR3 has 16 residues. V dropped 7 bases and J dropped 3 bases, with 21 bases sitting between them. CDR1 MNHEY and CDR2 SMNVEV come from the germline V gene (reference sequence). The CDR3 protein is CASTPSGTGRYTEAFF. The CDR3 region has the DNA TGTGCCAGCACCCCATCGGGAACGGGCAGGTACACTGAAGCTTTCTTT.

Only a few counts were recorded for this clone. V is TRBV7-9 and J is TRBJ2-7; 8 bases map to TRBD2. Germline V gene sequence: CDR1 SEHNR, CDR2 FQNEAQ (reference sequence). There are 14 residues in the CDR3. The V and J ends lost 7 bases and 2 bases, in that order; junction bases with no gene match: 7. Written as DNA, the CDR3 is TGTGCCAGCATCGGGACTAGAGGTACCTACGAGCAGTACTTC. This codes for CASIGTRGTYEQYF.

V usage is TRBV5-1 and J usage is TRBJ2-1; 12 nucleotides align to TRBD1. Per germline, CDR1 SGHRS and CDR2 YFSETQ. V shed 3 bases and J 6 bases; nucleotides not matched to a gene: 13. The CDR3 length is 18 residues. As DNA, the CDR3 is TGCGCCAGCAGCTGGGTCCCGGGACAGGGGGCTAGCTCCAATGAGCAGTTCTTC. Translated, it gives CASSWVPGQGASSNEQFF. Using reference TRBV5-1 and TRBJ2-1 for the parts outside the CDR3, the full variable domain is KAGVTQTPRYLIKTRGQQVTLSCSPISGHRSVSWYQQTPGQGLQFLFEYFSETQRNKGNFPGRFSGRQFSNSRSEMNVSTLELGDSALYLCASSWVPGQGASSNEQFFGPGTRLTVL.

The chain couples TRBV27 to TRBJ2-1, with a possible D match to TRBD2 (6 bases). With 3 bases removed from V and 1 base from J, the gap between germline ends came to 10 bases. Germline V gene lookup returns CDR1 MNHEY and CDR2 SMNVEV (reference sequence). The CDR3 consists of 15 residues. In nucleotides, the CDR3 is TGTGCCAGCAGTTTGTCGGGAGAGTCCTACAATGAGCAGTTCTTC. Translating it yields CASSLSGESYNEQFF.

The chain recombines TRBV5-6 with TRBJ2-5; D perhaps matches TRBD2 (5 bases). This CDR3 spans 13 amino acids. The germline V and J ends were trimmed by 1 base and 3 bases, with 7 bases remaining between them. The germline V gene encodes CDR1 SGHDT and CDR2 YYEEEE. Here the CDR3 DNA reads TGTGCCAGCAGCTTGTCCGGGGAAGAGACCCAGTACTTC. It encodes CASSLSGEETQYF. The full variable domain, in which reference TRBV5-6 and TRBJ2-5 provide the parts outside the CDR3, is DAGVTQSPTHLIKTRGQQVTLRCSPKSGHDTVSWYQQALGQGPQFIFQYYEEEERQRGNFPDRFSGHQFPNYSSELNVNALLLGDSALYLCASSLSGEETQYFGPGTRLLVL.

This clone was observed once. The rearrangement joins TRBV6-5 to TRBJ2-7, with 9 bases matching TRBD1. The CDR3 has 14 amino acids. The junction had 11 bases not matched to a gene; V was cut back by 7 bases and J by 7 bases. Germline-derived CDR1 and CDR2 are MNHEY and SVGAGI. The CDR3 protein is CASNPGTGPTEQYF. The CDR3 DNA reads as TGTGCCAGCAATCCCGGGACAGGGCCTACGGAGCAGTACTTC.

The J gene is TRBJ2-2, the V gene TRBV14; 10 bases line up with TRBD1. Germline V gene data show CDR1 as SGHDN and CDR2 as FVKESK. The V and J ends lost 0 bases and 9 bases, in that order; junction bases with no gene match: 1. The CDR3 is 14 residues long. In nucleotides, the CDR3 is TGTGCCAGCAGCCAAGAGACAGGGGGCCGGGAGCTGTTTTTT. Translated: CASSQETGGRELFF.

The chain recombines TRBV5-1 with TRBJ2-5; TRBD2 agrees at 8 bases. Germline lookup yields CDR1 SGHRS and CDR2 YFSETQ. The V and J ends lost 4 bases and 0 bases, in that order; junction bases with no gene match: 8. This CDR3 spans 16 amino acids. CDR3 region: CASSLSTSAYQETQYF. The CDR3 DNA follows: TGCGCCAGCAGCCTCTCGACTAGCGCTTACCAAGAGACCCAGTACTTC.

With respect to this clone: Its ends do not fully match the called genes, so a read error is possible. The CDR3 is CASSLDGTAGEQFF. CDR3 nucleotides: TGTGCCAGCAGCCTAGACGGGACGGCGGGTGAGCAGTTCTTC. The chain uses TRBV11-3 and TRBJ2-1, with D possibly called TRBD1 or TRBD2 (5 bases each). Germline V gives CDR1 SGHNT, CDR2 YENEEA. The CDR3 is 14 amino acids. The full variable domain, in which reference TRBV11-3 and TRBJ2-1 provide the parts outside the CDR3, is EAGVVQSPRYKIIEKKQPVAFWCNPISGHNTLYWYLQNLGQGPELLIRYENEEAVDDSQLPKDRFSAERLKGVDSTLKIQPAELGDSAVYLCASSLDGTAGEQFFGPGTRLTVL.

This chain links TRBV3-1 (or the pseudogene TRBV3-2) with TRBJ2-7; TRBD2 matches 8 bases. The V and J ends lost 3 bases and 3 bases, in that order; junction bases with no gene match: 4. The CDR3 is made up of 14 amino acids. Germline CDR1 reads LGHDT; CDR2 reads YNNKEL (reference sequence). The CDR3 sequence is CASSQAGGGYEQYF. CDR3 sequence (DNA): TGTGCCAGCAGCCAGGCGGGAGGAGGCTACGAGCAGTACTTC.

The chain recombines TRBV28 with TRBJ2-1; D is uncertain. Germline V CDR1 and CDR2: MDHEN, SYDVKM. The CDR3 is 13 amino acids. The V gene lost 6 bases and the J gene lost 5 bases, with 11 bases spanning the gap. The CDR3 region is CASSLGQNNEQFF. In nucleotides, the CDR3 is TGTGCCAGCAGCCTCGGGCAGAACAATGAGCAGTTCTTC.

The CDR3 protein is CASSREPTESNEKLFF. CDR3 coding DNA: TGTGCCAGCAGCAGAGAACCGACGGAGAGTAATGAAAAACTGTTTTTT. The chain recombines TRBV5-4 with TRBJ1-4, with D unresolved. The CDR3 runs 16 residues. Trimming cost V 4 bases and J 4 bases, with 17 bases left between them. From germline, CDR1 is SGHNT and CDR2 YYREEE (reference sequence). Filled out from reference TRBV5-4 and TRBJ1-4, the complete variable domain reads ETGVTQSPTHLIKTRGQQVTLRCSSQSGHNTVSWYQQALGQGPQFIFQYYREEENGRGNFPPRFSGLQFPNYSSELNVNALELDDSALYLCASSREPTESNEKLFFGSGTQLSVL.

The chain is built from TRBV7-8 and TRBJ2-3; 7 nucleotides align to TRBD2. Germline CDR1 reads SGHVS; CDR2 reads FQNEAQ. With 4 bases clipped from V and 0 bases from J, the junction kept 10 bases outside the gene matches. The CDR3 runs to 17 residues. CDR3: CASSSGGAGLSTDTQYF. The CDR3, as DNA: TGTGCCAGCAGCTCGGGGGGAGCGGGACTTAGCACAGATACGCAGTATTTT.

The CDR3 region has the DNA TGTGCTAGTGGTCCTAGACTAGCGGGAGGGCCTGAGACCCAGTACTTC. The encoded protein is CASGPRLAGGPETQYF. This chain connects TRBV12-5 to TRBJ2-5, with TRBD2 matching over 14 bases. Trimming removed 5 bases from V and 5 bases from J; junction bases left unmatched: 7. The CDR3 totals 16 residues. Germline loops: CDR1 LGHNT, CDR2 FRNRAP.

A word on this clone: Its ends do not fully match the called genes, so a read error is possible. The chain uses TRBV7-7 and TRBJ2-2; 11 bases match TRBD2. The germline CDR1 and CDR2 sequences are SSHAT and FNYEAQ (reference sequence). The length of the CDR3 is 15 residues. The CDR3 DNA reads TGTGCTAGCAGCCCCGTAGCGGGAGGGCCCAGGGAGCTGTTTTTT. Translation: CASSPVAGGPRELFF.

The rearrangement joins TRBV27 to TRBJ2-2; 7 positions agree with TRBD1. Germline CDR1 is MNHEY and CDR2 is SMNVEV (reference sequence). V was pared by 3 bases and J by 1 base, with 5 bases of the junction left unmatched. CDR3 length: 16 residues. CDR3 sequence reads: CASSFLRTGNTGELFF. DNA for the CDR3: TGTGCCAGCAGTTTCCTCCGGACAGGGAACACCGGGGAGCTGTTTTTT.

This chain joins TRBV9 and TRBJ2-3; 7 nucleotides line up with TRBD1. This CDR3 has 16 amino acids. V was pared by 3 bases and J by 0 bases, with 7 bases of the junction left unmatched. CDR1 SGDLS and CDR2 YYNGEE come from the germline V gene. The CDR3 protein is CASSGTGPPSTDTQYF. For the CDR3, the DNA is TGTGCCAGCAGCGGGACAGGACCCCCTAGCACAGATACGCAGTATTTT.

This clone was detected once. The chain has TRBV10-3 and TRBJ2-3; 9 bases are a match to TRBD1. After removal of 4 bases from V and 3 bases from J, the junction contained 5 bases not matched to a gene. Germline V gene lookup returns CDR1 ENHRY and CDR2 SYGVKD. CDR3 length equals 15 residues. The CDR3 loop reads CAISAAQGATDTQYF. The CDR3 nucleotides read TGTGCCATCAGTGCGGCACAGGGGGCAACAGATACGCAGTATTTT.

This clone was counted a few times. V is TRBV3-1 (or the pseudogene TRBV3-2) and J is TRBJ1-5; the D is unclear. CDR1 and CDR2 from the germline V gene are LGHDT and YNNKEL (reference sequence). V was trimmed by 1 base and J by 7 bases, leaving 11 bases between them. The CDR3 has 14 residues. DNA for the CDR3: TGTGCCAGCAGCCAAGGTAGCGTTTTGCAGCCCCAGCATTTT. Encoded protein: CASSQGSVLQPQHF.

This clone has just a few counts. The chain uses TRBV7-8 and TRBJ2-7, with TRBD2 as a possible D gene (5 bases). The CDR3 covers 13 residues. V lost 5 bases and J lost 6, with 14 bases in between. Per the germline V gene, CDR1 is SGHVS and CDR2 is FQNEAQ. The CDR3 DNA reads as TGTGCCAGCAGCCCCCGGAGGTGGGGCGAGCAGTACTTC. It yields the protein CASSPRRWGEQYF. Full variable domain (remainder filled in from reference TRBV7-8 and TRBJ2-7): GAGVSQSPRYKVAKRGQDVALRCDPISGHVSLFWYQQALGQGPEFLTYFQNEAQLDKSGLPSDRFFAERPEGSVSTLKIQRTQQEDSAVYLCASSPRRWGEQYFGPGTRLTVT.

Only a few counts were recorded for this clone. The chain employs TRBV19 and TRBJ1-6, with a weak D call TRBD1 (5 bases). The germline gives CDR1 LNHDA, CDR2 SQIVND (reference sequence). V lost 5 bases and J lost 0, with 14 bases in between. The CDR3 is 17 amino acids. CDR3 coding DNA: TGTGCCAGTAGTCGTCGACAGCGGAGCTCCTATAATTCACCCCTCCACTTT. This encodes CASSRRQRSSYNSPLHF.

A few counts support this clone. This chain links TRBV28 with TRBJ2-7, with D possibly matching TRBD1 (6 bases). The CDR3 contains 12 residues. Trimming left V 5 bases short and J 3 bases short, with 8 bases between. Germline CDR1 reads MDHEN; CDR2 reads SYDVKM. The CDR3 protein is CASSATGYEQYF. The CDR3 DNA follows: TGTGCCAGCAGTGCGACAGGCTACGAGCAGTACTTC.

This clone has just one count. The J gene is TRBJ1-6, the V gene TRBV10-3; 8 nucleotides agree with TRBD1. V dropped 7 bases and J dropped 6; count of bases not matched to a gene: 5. This CDR3 is 14 amino acids long. Looked up from germline, CDR1 is ENHRY and CDR2 is SYGVKD. CDR3 sequence: CAIKDRAANSPLHF. The CDR3 DNA follows: TGTGCCATCAAGGACAGGGCGGCTAATTCACCCCTCCACTTT.